Listed below are T cell receptor beta chains from one sample, sequenced in a study of cytomegalovirus exposure and HLA in healthy donors. The method was immunoSEQ multiplex PCR; TCRdb's version includes in-frame clones alone and lacks a portion of them. The table has under 300,000 clones, 80% to 90% seen once; the top ten hold roughly 0.99%. Source material: PBMCs. These TCRs come from a woman under 30 in good health and CMV-seronegative. The CDR3 runs from the conserved cysteine through the conserved F or W. The D gene is left open where the match is weak. Clone size is not always given. Where it is, it says once, few, many or a class for expanded clones.

v_call	d_call	j_call	clone_size	cdr3_aa	cdr3_nt
TRBV19	TRBD1	TRBJ2-2	-	CASSNDKDRGNTGELFF	TGTGCCAGTAGTAATGATAAAGACAGGGGGAACACCGGGGAGCTGTTTTTT
TRBV9	TRBD2	TRBJ2-7	-	CASSVALAGQLSEQYF	TGTGCCAGCAGCGTAGCGCTAGCGGGCCAACTAAGCGAGCAGTACTTC
TRBV10-3	-	TRBJ1-4	-	CAISQSQDEKLFF	TGTGCCATCAGCCAGTCCCAGGATGAAAAACTGTTTTTT
TRBV18	TRBD1	TRBJ2-7	once	CASSPFETGAAYEQYF	TGTGCCAGCTCACCGTTTGAGACAGGGGCCGCCTACGAGCAGTACTTC
TRBV10-1	-	TRBJ2-1	-	CASSESTRNEQFF	TGCGCCAGCAGTGAGTCAACCAGGAATGAGCAGTTCTTC
TRBV18	-	TRBJ1-1	-	CASSPPSAGNTEAFF	TGTGCCAGCTCACCACCTAGTGCAGGGAACACTGAAGCTTTCTTT
TRBV4-1	-	TRBJ2-1	-	CASSQEERVSYNEQFF	TGCGCCAGCAGCCAAGAGGAGAGGGTTTCCTACAATGAGCAGTTCTTC
TRBV4-1	TRBD2	TRBJ2-3	once	CASSQERSGVSTDTQYF	TGCGCCAGCAGCCAAGAGCGGAGCGGGGTGAGCACAGATACGCAGTATTTT
TRBV10-3	TRBD1	TRBJ2-7	-	CAILLTSGGASEQYF	TGTGCCATACTGCTAACCTCAGGGGGCGCGTCCGAGCAGTACTTC
TRBV5-1	-	TRBJ2-1	-	CASSLGTIYNEQFF	TGCGCCAGCAGCTTGGGGACTATCTACAATGAGCAGTTCTTC
TRBV29-1	-	TRBJ2-3	-	CSEEGARSDTQYF	TGCAGTGAAGAAGGGGCGCGTTCAGATACGCAGTATTTT
TRBV7-2	TRBD1	TRBJ2-5	-	CASSLGQGETQYF	TGTGCCAGCAGCTTAGGACAGGGAGAGACCCAGTACTTC
TRBV5-1	-	TRBJ1-1	-	CASRRGSGRAEAFF	TGCGCCAGCAGACGAGGCAGCGGGCGCGCTGAAGCTTTCTTT
TRBV27	-	TRBJ2-7	-	CASSLQGDLPAEQYF	TGTGCCAGCAGTCTACAGGGAGACCTACCGGCCGAGCAGTACTTC
TRBV30	-	TRBJ1-2	-	CAWSVNRVWAMDGYTF	TGTGCCTGGAGTGTAAACAGGGTATGGGCTATGGATGGCTACACCTTC
TRBV28	-	TRBJ1-2	-	CASSLALRGYTF	TGTGCCAGCAGTTTGGCCCTTCGTGGCTACACCTTC
TRBV19	-	TRBJ2-5	few	CASSSSKETQYF	TGTGCCAGTAGCTCTAGCAAAGAGACCCAGTACTTC
TRBV30	TRBD1	TRBJ1-4	-	CAWSVGSAGGSNEKLFF	TGTGCCTGGAGTGTAGGGTCGGCAGGGGGATCGAATGAAAAACTGTTTTTT
TRBV18	-	TRBJ2-5	-	CASSPLSSQETQYF	TGTGCCAGCTCACCACTTAGCAGCCAAGAGACCCAGTACTTC
TRBV27	TRBD2	TRBJ2-1	-	CASSPWTSGGGVNEQFF	TGTGCCAGCAGTCCCTGGACTAGCGGGGGAGGGGTCAATGAGCAGTTCTTC
TRBV5-5	-	TRBJ2-5	-	CASSSVDSQETQYF	TGTGCCAGCAGCTCAGTAGACAGCCAAGAGACCCAGTACTTC
TRBV6-5	TRBD2	TRBJ2-2	-	CASSYGTRVNTGELFF	TGTGCCAGCAGTTACGGGACTAGAGTAAACACCGGGGAGCTGTTTTTT
TRBV5-6	-	TRBJ1-1	few	CASSRGHTNTEAFF	TGTGCCAGCAGCCGGGGACACACGAACACTGAAGCTTTCTTT
TRBV30	-	TRBJ1-5	-	CAWSVGNRVSQPQHF	TGTGCCTGGAGTGTAGGGAACAGGGTATCTCAGCCCCAGCATTTT
TRBV30	-	TRBJ2-7	-	CAWMHQGQTFYEQYF	TGTGCCTGGATGCACCAGGGACAAACTTTCTACGAGCAGTACTTC
TRBV6-1	TRBD2	TRBJ2-7	-	CASRQAGESYEQYF	TGTGCCAGCAGACAAGCGGGAGAGAGCTACGAGCAGTACTTC
TRBV11-2	-	TRBJ2-5	-	CASSSVGQLSRWKETQYF	TGTGCCAGCAGCTCCGTGGGGCAATTGAGTCGGTGGAAAGAGACCCAGTACTTC
TRBV9	TRBD1	TRBJ2-3	-	CASSVGGAAADTQYF	TGTGCCAGCAGTGTAGGGGGCGCGGCGGCAGATACGCAGTATTTT